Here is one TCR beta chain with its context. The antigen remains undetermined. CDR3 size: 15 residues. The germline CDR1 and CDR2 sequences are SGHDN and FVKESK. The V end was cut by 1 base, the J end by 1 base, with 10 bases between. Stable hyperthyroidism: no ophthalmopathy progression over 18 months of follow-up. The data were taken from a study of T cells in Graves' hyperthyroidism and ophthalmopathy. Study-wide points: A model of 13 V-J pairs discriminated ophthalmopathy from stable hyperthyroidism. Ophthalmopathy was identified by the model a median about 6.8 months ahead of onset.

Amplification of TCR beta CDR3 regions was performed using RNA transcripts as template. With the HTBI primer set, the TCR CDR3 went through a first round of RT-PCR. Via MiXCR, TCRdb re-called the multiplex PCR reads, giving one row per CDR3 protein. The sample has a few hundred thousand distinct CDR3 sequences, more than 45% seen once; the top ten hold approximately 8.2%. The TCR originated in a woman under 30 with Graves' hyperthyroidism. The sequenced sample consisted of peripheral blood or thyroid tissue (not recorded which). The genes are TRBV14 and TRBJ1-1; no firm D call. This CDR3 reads CASSQAAGWNTEAFF. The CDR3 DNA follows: TGTGCCAGCAGCCAAGCGGCCGGTTGGAACACTGAAGCTTTCTTT.